Sequencing of this T cell receptor (beta chain) was carried out in a study of T cell responses to AZD1222 COVID-19 vaccine. The CDR3 extends over 15 amino acids. After removal of 0 bases from V and 3 bases from J, the junction contained 4 bases not matched to a gene. The germline CDR1 and CDR2 sequences are SGHDT and YYEEEE. TCRdb keeps only in-frame clones here, not all; method: immunoSEQ multiplex PCR. The top ten hold 1.5% of the sample, which has about 150,000 clones, over 90% seen once. The material was peripheral blood, obtained 28 days after the second AZD1222 dose. The chain links TRBV5-6 to TRBJ1-2; 8 nucleotides line up with TRBD1. This TCR was recovered from an adult who received the AZD1222 COVID-19 vaccine. The DNA of the CDR3 is TGTGCCAGCAGCTTGGGGACAGGGCTTGACTATGGCTACACCTTC. This translates into CASSLGTGLDYGYTF.